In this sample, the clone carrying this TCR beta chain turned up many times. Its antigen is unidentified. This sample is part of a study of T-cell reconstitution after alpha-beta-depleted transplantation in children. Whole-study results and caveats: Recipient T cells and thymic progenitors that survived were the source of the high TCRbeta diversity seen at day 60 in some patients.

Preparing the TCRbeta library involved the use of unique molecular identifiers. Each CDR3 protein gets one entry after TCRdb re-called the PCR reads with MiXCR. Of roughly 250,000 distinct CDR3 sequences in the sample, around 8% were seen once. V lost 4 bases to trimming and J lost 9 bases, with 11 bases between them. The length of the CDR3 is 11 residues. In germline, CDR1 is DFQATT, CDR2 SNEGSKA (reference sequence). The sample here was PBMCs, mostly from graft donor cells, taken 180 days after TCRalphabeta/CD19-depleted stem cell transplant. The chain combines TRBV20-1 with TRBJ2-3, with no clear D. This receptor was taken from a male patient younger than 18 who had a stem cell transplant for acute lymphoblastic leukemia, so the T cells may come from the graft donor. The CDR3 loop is CSAKTTITQYF. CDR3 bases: TGCAGTGCTAAAACGACGATAACGCAGTATTTT.